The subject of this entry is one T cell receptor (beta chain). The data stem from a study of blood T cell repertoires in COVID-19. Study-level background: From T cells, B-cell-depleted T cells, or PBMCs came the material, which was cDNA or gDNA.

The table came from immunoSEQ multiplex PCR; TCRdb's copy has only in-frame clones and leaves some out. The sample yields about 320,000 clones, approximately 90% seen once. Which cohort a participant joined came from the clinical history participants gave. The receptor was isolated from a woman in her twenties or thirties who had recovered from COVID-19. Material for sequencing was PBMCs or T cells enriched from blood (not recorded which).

CDR3 residues: CASTGDGFMNTEAFF. The CDR3 DNA sequence: TGTGCCAGCACGGGAGACGGGTTCATGAACACTGAAGCTTTCTTT. This chain connects TRBV2 to TRBJ1-1; D is uncertain. Germline V gives CDR1 SNHLY, CDR2 FYNNEI. V lost 7 bases and J 0 bases, leaving 15 bases between the germline ends. The CDR3 contains 15 residues.